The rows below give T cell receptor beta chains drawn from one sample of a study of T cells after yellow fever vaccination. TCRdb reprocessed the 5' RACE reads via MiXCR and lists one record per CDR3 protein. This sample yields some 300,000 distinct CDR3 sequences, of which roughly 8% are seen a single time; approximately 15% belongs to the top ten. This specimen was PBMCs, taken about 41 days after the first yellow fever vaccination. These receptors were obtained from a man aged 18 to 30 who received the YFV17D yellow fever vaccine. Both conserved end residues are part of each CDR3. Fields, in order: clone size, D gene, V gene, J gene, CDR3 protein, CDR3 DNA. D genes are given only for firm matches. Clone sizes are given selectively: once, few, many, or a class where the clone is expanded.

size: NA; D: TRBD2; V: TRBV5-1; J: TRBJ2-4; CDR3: CASSPGLAGGKDIQYF; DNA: TGCGCCAGCAGCCCGGGACTAGCGGGGGGAAAGGACATTCAGTACTTC
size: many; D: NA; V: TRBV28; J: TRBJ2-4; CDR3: CASSLVGGRHIQYF; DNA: TGTGCCAGCAGCTTGGTCGGGGGTCGTCACATTCAGTACTTC
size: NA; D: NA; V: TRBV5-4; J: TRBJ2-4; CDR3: CASSLSETRDIQYF; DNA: TGTGCCAGCAGCCTATCCGAAACAAGGGACATTCAGTACTTC
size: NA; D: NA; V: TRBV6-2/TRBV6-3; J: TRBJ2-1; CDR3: CASSGRWGVSYNEQFF; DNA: TGTGCCAGCAGTGGAAGATGGGGGGTTTCCTACAATGAGCAGTTCTTC
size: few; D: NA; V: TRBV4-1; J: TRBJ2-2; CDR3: CASSQRGLNTGELFF; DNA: TGCGCCAGCAGCCAACGGGGCTTGAACACCGGGGAGCTGTTTTTT
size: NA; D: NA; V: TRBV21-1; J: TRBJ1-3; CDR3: CASSKIRGQGAYSGNTIYF; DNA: TGTGCCAGCAGCAAAATCAGAGGACAGGGGGCCTACTCTGGAAACACCATATATTTT
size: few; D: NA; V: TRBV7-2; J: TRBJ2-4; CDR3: CASSLGGENIQYF; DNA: TGTGCCAGCAGCTTAGGGGGGGAAAACATTCAGTACTTC
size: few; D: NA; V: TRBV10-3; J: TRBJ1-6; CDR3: CAISETGRSLHF; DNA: TGTGCCATCAGTGAGACGGGGCGATCCCTCCACTTT
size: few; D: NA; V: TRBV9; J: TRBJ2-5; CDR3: CASSEAPTGPMGETQYF; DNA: TGTGCCAGCAGCGAAGCCCCAACAGGCCCCATGGGGGAGACCCAGTACTTC
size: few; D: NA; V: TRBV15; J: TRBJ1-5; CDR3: CATSLDSFNQPQHF; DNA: TGTGCCACCAGCTTAGACAGTTTCAATCAGCCCCAGCATTTT
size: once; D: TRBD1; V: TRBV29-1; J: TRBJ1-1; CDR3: CSVPTQGENTEAFF; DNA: TGCAGCGTTCCAACTCAGGGGGAGAACACTGAAGCTTTCTTT
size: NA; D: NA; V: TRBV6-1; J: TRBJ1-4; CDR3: CASSGQATNEKLFF; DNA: TGTGCCAGCAGTGGCCAAGCAACTAATGAAAAACTGTTTTTT
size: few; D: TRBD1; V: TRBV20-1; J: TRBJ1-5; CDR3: CSASSATGWNQPQHF; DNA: TGCAGTGCTAGTTCGGCGACAGGGTGGAATCAGCCCCAGCATTTT
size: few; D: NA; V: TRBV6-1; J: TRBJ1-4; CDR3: CASSEAVGAAEKLFF; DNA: TGTGCCAGCAGTGAAGCTGTAGGGGCGGCTGAAAAACTGTTTTTT
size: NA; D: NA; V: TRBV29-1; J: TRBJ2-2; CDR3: CSVVWIGELFF; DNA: TGCAGCGTTGTGTGGATTGGGGAGCTGTTTTTT
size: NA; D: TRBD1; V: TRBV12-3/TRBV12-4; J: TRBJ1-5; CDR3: CASSLSGGISNQPQHF; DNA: TGTGCCAGCAGTTTATCAGGGGGCATTAGCAATCAGCCCCAGCATTTT
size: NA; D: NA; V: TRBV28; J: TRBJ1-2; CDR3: CASSSNSGQWMVGYTF; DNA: TGTGCCAGCAGTTCGAACTCTGGACAGTGGATGGTTGGCTACACCTTC
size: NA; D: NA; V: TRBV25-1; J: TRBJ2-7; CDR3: CASSESTVSYEQYF; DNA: TGTGCCAGCAGTGAATCGACGGTTTCCTACGAGCAGTACTTC
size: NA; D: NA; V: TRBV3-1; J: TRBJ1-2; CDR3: CASSQAKTGDYGYTF; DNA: TGTGCCAGCAGCCAAGCGAAGACAGGCGACTATGGCTACACCTTC
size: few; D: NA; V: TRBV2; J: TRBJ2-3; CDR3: CASKRDSTDTQYF; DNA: TGTGCCAGTAAACGCGACAGCACAGATACGCAGTATTTT
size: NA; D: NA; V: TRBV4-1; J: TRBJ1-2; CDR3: CASSPQHLYGYTF; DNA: TGCGCCAGCAGCCCTCAGCATCTCTATGGCTACACCTTC
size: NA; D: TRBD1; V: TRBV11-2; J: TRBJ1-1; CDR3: CASSLDPQGRVNTEAFF; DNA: TGTGCCAGCAGCTTAGATCCACAGGGGAGAGTGAACACTGAAGCTTTCTTT
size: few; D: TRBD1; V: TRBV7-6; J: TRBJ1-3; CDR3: CASSKGQGGLGNTIYF; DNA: TGTGCCAGCAGCAAGGGACAGGGGGGTCTGGGGAACACCATATATTTT
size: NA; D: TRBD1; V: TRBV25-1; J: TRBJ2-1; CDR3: CASRGQGLGSRYNEQFF; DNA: TGTGCCAGCAGAGGACAGGGTCTGGGCTCTAGGTACAATGAGCAGTTCTTC
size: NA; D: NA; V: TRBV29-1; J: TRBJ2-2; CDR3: CSVDWENTGELFF; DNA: TGCAGCGTTGACTGGGAGAACACCGGGGAGCTGTTTTTT
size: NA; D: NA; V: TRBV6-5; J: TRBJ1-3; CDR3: CASSLNRVRGNTIYF; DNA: TGTGCCAGCAGTTTAAACAGGGTCCGCGGAAACACCATATATTTT
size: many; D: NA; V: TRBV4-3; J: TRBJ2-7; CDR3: CASSQARGSSYEQYF; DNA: TGCGCCAGCAGCCAAGCGCGGGGAAGCTCCTACGAGCAGTACTTC
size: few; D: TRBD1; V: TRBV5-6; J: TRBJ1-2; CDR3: CASSPRTGGSYGYTF; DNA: TGTGCCAGCAGCCCACGGACAGGGGGTTCCTATGGCTACACCTTC
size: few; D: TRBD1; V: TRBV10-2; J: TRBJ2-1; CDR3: CASSEGTGLPYNEQFF; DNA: TGCGCCAGCAGTGAGGGGACAGGTCTACCCTACAATGAGCAGTTCTTC
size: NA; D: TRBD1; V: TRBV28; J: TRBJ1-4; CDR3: CASSFHSRGRKNEKLFF; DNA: TGTGCCAGCAGTTTTCATTCCAGGGGGCGAAAAAATGAAAAACTGTTTTTT
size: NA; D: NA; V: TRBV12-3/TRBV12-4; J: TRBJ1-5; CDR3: CASSLAAGYQPQHF; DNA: TGTGCCAGCAGTTTAGCCGCAGGATATCAGCCCCAGCATTTT
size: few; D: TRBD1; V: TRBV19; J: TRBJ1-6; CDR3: CASTPGQANSPLHF; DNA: TGTGCCAGTACGCCGGGACAGGCTAATTCACCCCTCCACTTT
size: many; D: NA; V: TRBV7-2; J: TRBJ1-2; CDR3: CASSLTGLNYGYTF; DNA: TGTGCCAGCAGCTTAACAGGACTGAACTATGGCTACACCTTC
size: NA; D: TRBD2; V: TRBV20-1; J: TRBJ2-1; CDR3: CSARYLAGGTHNEQFF; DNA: TGCAGTGCTAGATACCTAGCGGGCGGGACTCACAATGAGCAGTTCTTC
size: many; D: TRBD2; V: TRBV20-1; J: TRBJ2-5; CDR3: CSASTSGETQYF; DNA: TGCAGTGCTTCGACTAGCGGGGAGACCCAGTACTTC
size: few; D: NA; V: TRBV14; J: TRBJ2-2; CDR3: CASSQAPGGELFF; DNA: TGTGCCAGCAGCCAAGCCCCAGGCGGGGAGCTGTTTTTT
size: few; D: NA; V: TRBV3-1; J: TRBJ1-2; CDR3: CASSQGRIYGYTF; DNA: TGTGCCAGCAGCCAAGGCAGGATTTATGGCTACACCTTC
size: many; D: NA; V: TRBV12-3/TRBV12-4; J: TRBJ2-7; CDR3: CASSAQVYEQYF; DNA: TGTGCCAGCAGTGCACAGGTTTACGAGCAGTACTTC
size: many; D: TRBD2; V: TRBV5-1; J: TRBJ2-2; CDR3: CASSFGTTGELFF; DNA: TGCGCCAGCAGCTTCGGGACTACTGGGGAGCTGTTTTTT
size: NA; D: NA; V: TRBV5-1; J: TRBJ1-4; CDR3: CASSLGGQVNEKLFF; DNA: TGCGCCAGCAGCCTGGGGGGTCAGGTTAATGAAAAACTGTTTTTT
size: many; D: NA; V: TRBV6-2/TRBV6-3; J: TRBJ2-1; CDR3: CASRTVLNNEQFF; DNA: TGTGCCAGCCGTACGGTGCTGAACAATGAGCAGTTCTTC
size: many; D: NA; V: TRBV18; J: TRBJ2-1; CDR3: CASSGGTGSSYNEQFF; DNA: TGTGCCAGCTCCGGGGGAACGGGGAGCTCCTACAATGAGCAGTTCTTC